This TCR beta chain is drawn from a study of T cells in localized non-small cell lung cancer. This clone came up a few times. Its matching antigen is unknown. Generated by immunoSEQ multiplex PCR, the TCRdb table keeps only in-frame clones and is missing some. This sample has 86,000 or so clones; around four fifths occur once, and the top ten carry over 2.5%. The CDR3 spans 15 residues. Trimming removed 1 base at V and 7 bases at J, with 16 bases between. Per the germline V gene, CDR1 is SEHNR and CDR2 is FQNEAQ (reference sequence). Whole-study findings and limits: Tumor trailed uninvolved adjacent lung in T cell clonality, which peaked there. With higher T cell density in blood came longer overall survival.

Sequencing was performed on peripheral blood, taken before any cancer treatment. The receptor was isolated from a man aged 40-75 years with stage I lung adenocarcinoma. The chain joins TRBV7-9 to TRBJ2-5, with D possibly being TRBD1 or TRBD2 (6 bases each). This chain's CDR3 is CASSLGYGGQGTQYF. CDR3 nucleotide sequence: TGTGCCAGCAGCTTAGGTTATGGGGGGCAGGGGACCCAGTACTTC.